This record covers a single T cell receptor beta chain. Generated by immunoSEQ multiplex PCR, the TCRdb table keeps only in-frame clones and is missing some. The table has more than 70,000 clones, 80% to 90% seen once. The source of the sample is a study of blood T cell repertoires in COVID-19. The CDR3 has 13 residues. CDR1 is LNHDA, CDR2 SQIVND, per germline (reference sequence). Trimming pared 3 bases from V and 8 bases from J, leaving 13 bases between. The receptor comes from a man aged 50-60 years with active COVID-19. The V call is TRBV19, the J call TRBJ1-2; D is unclear. Input material: peripheral blood. The CDR3 region has the DNA TGTGCCAGTAGTATCCTACGTTTTAGCGGCTACACCTTC. It codes for CASSILRFSGYTF.